These 16 T cell receptor beta chains were sequenced from one sample in a study of shared clonotypes between healthy human individuals. The method was immunoSEQ multiplex PCR; TCRdb's version includes in-frame clones alone and lacks a portion of them. There are a few hundred thousand clones in the sample; approximately 97% occur only once, and 0.057% lies in the top ten. The sample was naive CD4+ T cells sorted from blood. Subset denoted: CD45RA+ positively selected. All receptors derive from a woman under 40 in good health.

V gene TRBV6-5 combines with J gene TRBJ1-5; D uncertain. Trimming took 8 bases from V and 0 from J, leaving 11 bases between them. The V gene's germline CDR1 is MNHEY and CDR2 SVGAGI. This CDR3 spans 14 amino acids. The CDR3 DNA follows: TGTGCCAGCTCACGGGCCTCTAGCAATCAGCCCCAGCATTTT. Amino acid sequence: CASSRASSNQPQHF.

The CDR3 is CASTKSSGGLAYGTQYF. The CDR3 DNA reads TGTGCCAGTACCAAATCTTCCGGCGGACTAGCTTATGGGACCCAGTACTTC. The chain combines TRBV19 with TRBJ2-5; 8 bases map to TRBD2. V lost 7 bases, J lost 7 bases, and 20 bases stayed unmatched. This CDR3 spans 17 amino acids. The germline V gene has CDR1 LNHDA and CDR2 SQIVND (reference sequence). Using reference TRBV19 and TRBJ2-5 for the parts outside the CDR3, the full variable domain is DGGITQSPKYLFRKEGQNVTLSCEQNLNHDAMYWYRQDPGQGLRLIYYSQIVNDFQKGDIAEGYSVSREKKESFPLTVTSAQKNPTAFYLCASTKSSGGLAYGTQYFGPGTRLLVL.

This chain links TRBV18 with TRBJ2-4; D perhaps matches TRBD1 (5 bases). Trimming removed 0 bases from V and 8 bases from J, with 11 bases in between. The CDR3 spans 14 residues. Germline V lookup: CDR1 KGHSH, CDR2 LQKENI. The CDR3 DNA reads TGTGCCAGCTCACCACCTAATGGGGCGGACATTCAGTACTTC. It translates to CASSPPNGADIQYF. The entire variable domain, with the rest obtained from reference TRBV18 and TRBJ2-4, is as follows: NAGVMQNPRHLVRRRGQEARLRCSPMKGHSHVYWYRQLPEEGLKFMVYLQKENIIDESGMPKERFSAEFPKEGPSILRIQQVVRGDSAAYFCASSPPNGADIQYFGAGTRLSVL.

This clone has only one observation. The chain joins TRBV28 to TRBJ1-5, with D maybe TRBD1 (5 bases). The V end lost 5 bases, the J end lost 10 bases, and 15 bases lay between the germline ends. Germline CDR1 is MDHEN and CDR2 is SYDVKM. The CDR3 length is 13 residues. Written as DNA, the CDR3 is TGTGCCAGCAGTATCGACAGTTGGGGCCCCCAGCATTTT. Protein sequence: CASSIDSWGPQHF.

CDR3 in amino acids: CAISAEGGENTEAFF. In DNA, the CDR3 is TGTGCCATCAGTGCCGAGGGGGGGGAGAACACTGAAGCTTTCTTT. The chain recombines TRBV10-3 with TRBJ1-1; maybe TRBD1 (6 bases). The germline CDR1 and CDR2 sequences are ENHRY and SYGVKD. The V and J ends lost 4 bases and 1 base respectively, with 13 bases between them. The CDR3 covers 15 residues.

The chain has TRBV5-1 and TRBJ2-5; 7 nucleotides align to TRBD2. The CDR3 runs to 14 residues. The germline V gene encodes CDR1 SGHRS and CDR2 YFSETQ. V lost 1 base and J lost 5; bases outside the gene matches: 5. CDR3 nucleotide sequence: TGCGCCAGCAGCTTGAATGCGGGGGTCGAGACCCAGTACTTC. It specifies CASSLNAGVETQYF. The whole variable domain, remainder taken from reference TRBV5-1 and TRBJ2-5, is KAGVTQTPRYLIKTRGQQVTLSCSPISGHRSVSWYQQTPGQGLQFLFEYFSETQRNKGNFPGRFSGRQFSNSRSEMNVSTLELGDSALYLCASSLNAGVETQYFGPGTRLLVL.

The CDR3 reads CASSLAPTAAGLARKSSYEQYF. In DNA form, the CDR3 reads TGCGCCAGCAGCTTGGCCCCGACGGCTGCCGGACTAGCGAGAAAAAGCTCCTACGAGCAGTACTTC. The chain employs TRBV5-1 and TRBJ2-7, with TRBD2 matching over 9 bases. The CDR3 is 22 amino acids. Looked up from germline, CDR1 is SGHRS and CDR2 is YFSETQ. V was pared by 0 bases and J by 0 bases, with 22 bases of the junction left unmatched.

The count of this clone is one. The chain has TRBV9 and TRBJ2-7, with a weak D call TRBD2 (5 bases). CDR3 length equals 15 residues. V was pared by 4 bases and J by 3 bases, with 17 bases between. Germline assignment: CDR1 SGDLS and CDR2 YYNGEE. The CDR3 loop is CASSPRGLGIYEQYF. The CDR3 DNA reads TGTGCCAGCAGCCCGAGAGGGCTAGGGATCTACGAGCAGTACTTC.

The chain is built from TRBV9 and TRBJ2-1; D possibly matches TRBD1 or TRBD2 (5 bases each). Per the germline V gene, CDR1 is SGDLS and CDR2 is YYNGEE. The ends were cut back, 5 bases at V and 3 bases at J, with 15 bases in the middle. CDR3 length equals 15 residues. The DNA of the CDR3 is TGTGCCAGCAGTCCTCCGGGACGGGACTACAATGAGCAGTTCTTC. Protein: CASSPPGRDYNEQFF. The full variable domain, in which reference TRBV9 and TRBJ2-1 provide the parts outside the CDR3, is DSGVTQTPKHLITATGQRVTLRCSPRSGDLSVYWYQQSLDQGLQFLIQYYNGEERAKGNILERFSAQQFPDLHSELNLSSLELGDSALYFCASSPPGRDYNEQFFGPGTRLTVL.

Note on this clone: Different DNA sequences within this sample yield the same CDR3. The rearrangement joins TRBV18 to TRBJ1-1; D is possibly TRBD1 (5 bases). V gave up 3 bases and J gave up 4 bases, with 12 bases separating them. Per the germline V gene, CDR1 is KGHSH and CDR2 is LQKENI. The length of the CDR3 is 14 residues. This CDR3 reads CASSPGQGATEAFF. CDR3 sequence (DNA): TGTGCCAGCTCACCGGGGCAGGGCGCCACTGAAGCTTTCTTT. The entire variable domain, with the rest obtained from reference TRBV18 and TRBJ1-1, is as follows: NAGVMQNPRHLVRRRGQEARLRCSPMKGHSHVYWYRQLPEEGLKFMVYLQKENIIDESGMPKERFSAEFPKEGPSILRIQQVVRGDSAAYFCASSPGQGATEAFFGQGTRLTVV.

For this clone: The junction and the germline gene differ at one end; a read error may be behind it. The CDR3 DNA reads as TGTGCCAGCAGGTTAGACTGGCGGGGGAACACTGAAGCTTTCTTT. Translated: CASRLDWRGNTEAFF. The chain links TRBV7-2 to TRBJ1-1, with unresolved D. This CDR3 has 15 residues. The germline V gene has CDR1 SGHTA and CDR2 FQGNSA.

The chain joins TRBV4-1 to TRBJ2-6; D uncertain. CDR1 and CDR2 (germline): MGHRA, YSYEKL. Trimming pared 1 base from V and 2 bases from J, leaving 12 bases between. This CDR3 is built from 17 residues. DNA for the CDR3: TGCGCCAGCAGCCAAGGTATCGGAGTTGCTGGGGCCAACGTCCTGACTTTC. Its protein product is CASSQGIGVAGANVLTF.

This chain connects TRBV28 to TRBJ2-2; tentatively, D is TRBD2 (6 bases). Germline-derived CDR1 and CDR2 are MDHEN and SYDVKM. Trimming took 7 bases from V and 3 from J, leaving 12 bases between them. The CDR3 covers 14 residues. CDR3 loop: CASKIGDYTGELFF. The CDR3 DNA follows: TGTGCCAGCAAAATAGGGGACTACACCGGGGAGCTGTTTTTT.

J is TRBJ2-1 and V is TRBV5-4, with 7 positions matching TRBD2. This CDR3 is 15 amino acids long. The ends lost 0 bases at V and 5 bases at J; junction bases unmatched: 5. Germline V gene data show CDR1 as SGHNT and CDR2 as YYREEE (reference sequence). For the CDR3, the DNA is TGTGCCAGCAGCTTGGCCCAGCGGGGCGACAATGAGCAGTTCTTC. Its translation is CASSLAQRGDNEQFF. The variable domain in full, completed from reference TRBV5-4 and TRBJ2-1, reads ETGVTQSPTHLIKTRGQQVTLRCSSQSGHNTVSWYQQALGQGPQFIFQYYREEENGRGNFPPRFSGLQFPNYSSELNVNALELDDSALYLCASSLAQRGDNEQFFGPGTRLTVL.

The rearrangement links TRBV28 to TRBJ1-6; D call uncertain. Germline V gene data show CDR1 as MDHEN and CDR2 as SYDVKM. The CDR3 covers 15 residues. V lost 4 bases and J 8 bases, leaving 15 bases between the germline ends. In nucleotides, the CDR3 is TGTGCCAGCAGTTGGGAAGGGATTACTTATTCACCCCTCCACTTT. Its protein is CASSWEGITYSPLHF.

This chain joins TRBV6-1 and TRBJ1-5, with 8 positions matching TRBD1. This CDR3 spans 13 amino acids. The V segment lost 7 bases and the J segment 7 bases; nucleotides outside the gene matches: 6. Germline V gene data show CDR1 as MNHNS and CDR2 as SASEGT. Written as DNA, the CDR3 is TGTGCCAGCACGACAGGGGAGGGCCAGCCCCAGCATTTT. This sequence encodes CASTTGEGQPQHF.